Presented here are 7 T cell receptor beta chains from one specimen sequenced in a study of Graves' ophthalmopathy and Graves' hyperthyroidism. Amplified material comprised TCR beta CDR3 regions derived from RNA transcripts. Following a first-round RT-PCR that used HTBI primers, a second-round multiplex PCR was carried out. TCRdb itself ran the multiplex PCR reads through MiXCR, one entry per CDR3 protein. This sample has about 700,000 distinct CDR3 sequences, with about 38% found just once. The sample taken for sequencing was peripheral blood. The receptor set was obtained from an adult man with Graves' ophthalmopathy.

This clonotype was picked up one time. This rearrangement joins TRBV2 to TRBJ2-3; 9 nucleotides line up with TRBD2. Trimming took 3 bases from V and 2 from J; bases not matched to a gene: 12. The CDR3 covers 18 residues. The V gene's germline CDR1 is SNHLY and CDR2 FYNNEI. CDR3 sequence reads: CASSDAGGGQIDTDTQYF. The CDR3 DNA reads TGTGCCAGCAGTGATGCGGGAGGGGGACAGATAGACACAGATACGCAGTATTTT.

This clonotype was picked up one time. This chain uses TRBV12-3 or TRBV12-4 with TRBJ1-2, with D tentatively TRBD1 (5 bases). This CDR3 is built from 13 residues. Trimming removed 6 bases at V and 8 bases at J, with 16 bases between. In nucleotides, the CDR3 is TGTGCCAGCAGCCTGGACAACCCAAGGGGCTACACCTTC. Its protein is CASSLDNPRGYTF.

With regard to this clonotype: A much more abundant neighbour one base away suggests this may be a read error. The chain uses TRBV7-3 and TRBJ1-4, with a possible D match to TRBD1 (5 bases). The CDR3 length is 16 residues. V lost 11 bases and J lost 6, with 25 bases in between. CDR1 is SGHTA and CDR2 is FQGTGA in the germline V gene. CDR3 loop: CACLPGTVVGDEKLFF. The CDR3 bases are TGTGCCTGCCTTCCCGGGACGGTAGTAGGAGATGAAAAACTGTTTTTT. Variable domain in full (rest from reference TRBV7-3 and TRBJ1-4): GAGVSQTPSNKVTEKGKYVELRCDPISGHTALYWYRQSLGQGPEFLIYFQGTGAADDSGLPNDRFFAVRPEGSVSTLKIQRTERGDSAVYLCACLPGTVVGDEKLFFGSGTQLSVL.

The chain employs TRBV29-1 and TRBJ2-7; tentatively, D is TRBD1 (6 bases). V was shortened by 6 bases and J by 4 bases, with 16 bases between the two germline ends. The CDR3 length is 13 residues. Germline V gene data show CDR1 as SQVTM and CDR2 as ANQGSEA. CDR3 nucleotides: TGCAGCGTCGCGAATACAGGGAGATACGAGCAGTACTTC. Translation gives CSVANTGRYEQYF.

As for this clonotype: A much larger clonotype is one base distant, so this may be a read error. The chain recombines TRBV7-2 with TRBJ2-7; TRBD2 agrees at 8 bases. CDR3 length equals 14 residues. Germline V gene sequence: CDR1 SGHTA, CDR2 FQGNSA. The CDR3 protein is CAGSFRAGEREQYF. The CDR3 DNA reads as TGTGCCGGCAGCTTCCGAGCGGGAGAAAGAGAGCAGTACTTC. The whole variable domain, filled in from reference TRBV7-2 and TRBJ2-7, reads GAGVSQSPSNKVTEKGKDVELRCDPISGHTALYWYRQSLGQGLEFLIYFQGNSAPDKSGLPSDRFSAERTGGSVSTLTIQRTQQEDSAVYLCAGSFRAGEREQYFGPGTRLTVT.

This clonotype was observed at least ten times. The V gene is TRBV28, the J gene TRBJ1-2; 11 bases agree with TRBD1. The CDR3 loop spans 12 amino acids. Looked up from germline, CDR1 is MDHEN and CDR2 is SYDVKM. The V and J ends lost 8 bases and 7 bases, in that order; junction bases with no gene match: 3. The CDR3 coding sequence is TGTGCCAGCGGGACAGGGGGTGTTGGCTACACCTTC. This sequence encodes CASGTGGVGYTF.

V usage is TRBV9 and J usage is TRBJ2-7; the match to TRBD1 covers 10 bases. The DNA end is more similar to TRBJ2-1, so the J call may be wrong. Germline-derived CDR1 and CDR2 are SGDLS and YYNGEE. This CDR3 is 14 amino acids long. The CDR3 spells CASSGRQGANEQFF. The CDR3 nucleotides are TGTGCCAGCAGCGGGAGACAGGGGGCGAATGAGCAGTTCTTC.